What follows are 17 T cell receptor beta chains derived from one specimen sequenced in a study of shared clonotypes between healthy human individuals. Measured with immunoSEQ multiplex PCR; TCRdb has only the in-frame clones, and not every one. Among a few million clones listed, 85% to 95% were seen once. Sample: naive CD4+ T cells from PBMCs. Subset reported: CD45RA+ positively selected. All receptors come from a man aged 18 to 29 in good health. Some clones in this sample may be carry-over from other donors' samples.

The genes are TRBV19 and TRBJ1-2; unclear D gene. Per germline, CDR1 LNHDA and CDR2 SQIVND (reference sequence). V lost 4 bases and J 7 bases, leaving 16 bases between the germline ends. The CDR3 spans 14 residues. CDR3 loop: CASSTPRIYGGYTF. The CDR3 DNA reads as TGTGCCAGTAGTACACCAAGAATATATGGTGGCTACACCTTC.

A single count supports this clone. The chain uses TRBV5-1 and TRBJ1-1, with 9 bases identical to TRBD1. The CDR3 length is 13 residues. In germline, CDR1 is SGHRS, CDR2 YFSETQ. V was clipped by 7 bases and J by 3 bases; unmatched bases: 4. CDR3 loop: CASGDRGDTEAFF. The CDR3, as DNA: TGCGCCAGCGGCGACAGGGGGGACACTGAAGCTTTCTTT.

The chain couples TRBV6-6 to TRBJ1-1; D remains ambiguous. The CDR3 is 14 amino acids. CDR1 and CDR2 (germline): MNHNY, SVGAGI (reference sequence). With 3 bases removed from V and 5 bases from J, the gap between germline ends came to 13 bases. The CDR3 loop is CASSYMASRTEAFF. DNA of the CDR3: TGTGCCAGCAGTTATATGGCGAGTAGAACTGAAGCTTTCTTT.

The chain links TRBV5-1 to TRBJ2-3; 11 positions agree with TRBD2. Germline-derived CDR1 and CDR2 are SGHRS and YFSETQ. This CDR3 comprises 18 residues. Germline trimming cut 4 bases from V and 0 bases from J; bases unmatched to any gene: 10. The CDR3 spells CASSRTSGRHKSTDTQYF. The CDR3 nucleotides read TGCGCCAGCAGCAGGACTAGCGGGCGACACAAAAGCACAGATACGCAGTATTTT.

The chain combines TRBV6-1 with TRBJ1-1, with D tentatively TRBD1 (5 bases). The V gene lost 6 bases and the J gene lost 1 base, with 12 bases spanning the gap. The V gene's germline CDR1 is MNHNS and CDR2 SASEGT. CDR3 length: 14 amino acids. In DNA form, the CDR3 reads TGTGCCAGCAGCCACCAGGGCCCGAACACTGAAGCTTTCTTT. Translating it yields CASSHQGPNTEAFF.

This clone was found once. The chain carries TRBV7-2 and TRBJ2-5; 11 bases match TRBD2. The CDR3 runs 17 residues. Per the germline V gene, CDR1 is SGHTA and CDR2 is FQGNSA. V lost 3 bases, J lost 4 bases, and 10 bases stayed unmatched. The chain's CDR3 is CASSFHSSGRRVETQYF. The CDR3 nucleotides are TGTGCCAGCAGCTTCCATTCTAGCGGGAGGCGGGTAGAGACCCAGTACTTC.

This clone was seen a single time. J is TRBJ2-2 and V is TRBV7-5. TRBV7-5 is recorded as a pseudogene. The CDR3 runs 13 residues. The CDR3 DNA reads TGTGTCAGAAGCTCGCCCGACCCAGGGGAGCTGTTTTTT. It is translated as CVRSSPDPGELFF.

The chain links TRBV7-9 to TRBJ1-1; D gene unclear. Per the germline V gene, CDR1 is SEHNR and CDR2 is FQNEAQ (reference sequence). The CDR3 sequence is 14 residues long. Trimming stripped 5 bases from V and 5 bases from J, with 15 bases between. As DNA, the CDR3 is TGTGCCAGCAGCGCCGCCCCAGCTGGGACTGAAGCTTTCTTT. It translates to CASSAAPAGTEAFF. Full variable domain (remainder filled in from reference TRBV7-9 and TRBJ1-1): DTGVSQNPRHKITKRGQNVTFRCDPISEHNRLYWYRQTLGQGPEFLTYFQNEAQLEKSRLLSDRFSAERPKGSFSTLEIQRTEQGDSAMYLCASSAAPAGTEAFFGQGTRLTVV.

CDR3 DNA: TGTGCCAGTACCCGAACCCGGACTCGCGATACGCAGTATTTT. As protein: CASTRTRTRDTQYF. This chain connects TRBV19 to TRBJ2-3, with TRBD2 as a possible D gene (5 bases). Trimming removed 7 bases from V and 6 bases from J, with 17 bases in between. The CDR3 extends over 14 amino acids. Germline V gene lookup returns CDR1 LNHDA and CDR2 SQIVND (reference sequence).

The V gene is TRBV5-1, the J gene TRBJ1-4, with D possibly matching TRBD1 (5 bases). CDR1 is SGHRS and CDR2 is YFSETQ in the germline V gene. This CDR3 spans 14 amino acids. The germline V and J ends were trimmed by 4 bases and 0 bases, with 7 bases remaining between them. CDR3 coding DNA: TGCGCCAGCAGCCGGGGGGCAACTAATGAAAAACTGTTTTTT. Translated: CASSRGATNEKLFF.

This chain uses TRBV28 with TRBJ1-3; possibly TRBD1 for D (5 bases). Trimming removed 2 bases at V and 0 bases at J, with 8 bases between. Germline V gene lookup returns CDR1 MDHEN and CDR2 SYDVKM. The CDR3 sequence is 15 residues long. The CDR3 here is CASSLGTHSGNTIYF. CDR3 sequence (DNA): TGTGCCAGCAGTTTAGGGACCCACTCTGGAAACACCATATATTTT.

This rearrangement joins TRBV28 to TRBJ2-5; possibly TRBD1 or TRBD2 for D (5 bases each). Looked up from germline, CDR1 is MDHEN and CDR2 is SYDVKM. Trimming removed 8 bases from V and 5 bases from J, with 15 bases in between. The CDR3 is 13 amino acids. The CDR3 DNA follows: TGTGCCAGCTGTGAGGGGTCGTCCGAGACCCAGTACTTC. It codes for CASCEGSSETQYF.

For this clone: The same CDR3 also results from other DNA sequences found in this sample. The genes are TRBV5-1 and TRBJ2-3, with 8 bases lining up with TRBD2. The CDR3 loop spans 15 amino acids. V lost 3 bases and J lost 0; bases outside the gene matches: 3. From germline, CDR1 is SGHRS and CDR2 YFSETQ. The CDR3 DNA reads TGCGCCAGCAGCTCCTTAGCGGGAAGCACAGATACGCAGTATTTT. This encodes CASSSLAGSTDTQYF. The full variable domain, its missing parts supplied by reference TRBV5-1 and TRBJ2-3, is KAGVTQTPRYLIKTRGQQVTLSCSPISGHRSVSWYQQTPGQGLQFLFEYFSETQRNKGNFPGRFSGRQFSNSRSEMNVSTLELGDSALYLCASSSLAGSTDTQYFGPGTRLTVL.

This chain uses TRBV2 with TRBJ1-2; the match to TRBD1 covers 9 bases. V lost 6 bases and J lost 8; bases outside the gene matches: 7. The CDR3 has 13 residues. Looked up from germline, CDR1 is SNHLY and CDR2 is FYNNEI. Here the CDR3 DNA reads TGTGCCAGCAGCCCGACAGGGGGAGACGGCTACACCTTC. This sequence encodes CASSPTGGDGYTF. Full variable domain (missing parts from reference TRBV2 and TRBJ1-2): EPEVTQTPSHQVTQMGQEVILRCVPISNHLYFYWYRQILGQKVEFLVSFYNNEISEKSEIFDDQFSVERPDGSNFTLKIRSTKLEDSAMYFCASSPTGGDGYTFGSGTRLTVV.

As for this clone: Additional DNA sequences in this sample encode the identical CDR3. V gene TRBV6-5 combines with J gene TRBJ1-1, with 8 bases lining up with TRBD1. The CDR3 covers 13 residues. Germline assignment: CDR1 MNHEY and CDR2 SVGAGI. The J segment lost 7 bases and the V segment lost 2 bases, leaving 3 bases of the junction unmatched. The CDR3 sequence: CASSYPGTGEAFF. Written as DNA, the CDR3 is TGTGCCAGCAGTTACCCCGGGACAGGTGAAGCTTTCTTT.

CDR3 in amino acids: CASTTHSGLGNTIYF. The CDR3 nucleotides are TGTGCCAGCACGACCCATTCGGGGCTCGGAAACACCATATATTTT. The V and J genes are TRBV28 and TRBJ1-3; possibly TRBD1 for D (5 bases). V was cut by 7 bases and J by 4 bases, with 17 bases left in between. The length of the CDR3 is 15 residues. CDR1 MDHEN and CDR2 SYDVKM come from the germline V gene.

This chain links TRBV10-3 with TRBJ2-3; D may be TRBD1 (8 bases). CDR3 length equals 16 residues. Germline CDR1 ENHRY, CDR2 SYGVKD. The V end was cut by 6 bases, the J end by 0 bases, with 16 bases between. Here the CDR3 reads CAIRRGGQDSTDTQYF. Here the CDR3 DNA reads TGTGCCATCAGGAGGGGGGGACAGGATAGCACAGATACGCAGTATTTT.